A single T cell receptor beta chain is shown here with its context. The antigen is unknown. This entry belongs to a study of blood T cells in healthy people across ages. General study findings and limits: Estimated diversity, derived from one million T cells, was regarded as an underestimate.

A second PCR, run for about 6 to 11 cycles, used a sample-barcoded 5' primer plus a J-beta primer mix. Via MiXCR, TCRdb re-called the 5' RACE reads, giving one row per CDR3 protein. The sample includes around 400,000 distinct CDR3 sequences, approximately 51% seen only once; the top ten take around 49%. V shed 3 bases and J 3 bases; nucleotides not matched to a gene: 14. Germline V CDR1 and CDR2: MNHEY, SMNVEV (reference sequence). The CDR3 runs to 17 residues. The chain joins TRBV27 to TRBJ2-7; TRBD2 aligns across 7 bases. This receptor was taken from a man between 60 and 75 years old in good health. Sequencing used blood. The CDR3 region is CASSFGDDRTRNYEQYF. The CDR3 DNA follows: TGTGCCAGCAGTTTTGGGGACGACCGGACTAGAAACTACGAGCAGTACTTC.